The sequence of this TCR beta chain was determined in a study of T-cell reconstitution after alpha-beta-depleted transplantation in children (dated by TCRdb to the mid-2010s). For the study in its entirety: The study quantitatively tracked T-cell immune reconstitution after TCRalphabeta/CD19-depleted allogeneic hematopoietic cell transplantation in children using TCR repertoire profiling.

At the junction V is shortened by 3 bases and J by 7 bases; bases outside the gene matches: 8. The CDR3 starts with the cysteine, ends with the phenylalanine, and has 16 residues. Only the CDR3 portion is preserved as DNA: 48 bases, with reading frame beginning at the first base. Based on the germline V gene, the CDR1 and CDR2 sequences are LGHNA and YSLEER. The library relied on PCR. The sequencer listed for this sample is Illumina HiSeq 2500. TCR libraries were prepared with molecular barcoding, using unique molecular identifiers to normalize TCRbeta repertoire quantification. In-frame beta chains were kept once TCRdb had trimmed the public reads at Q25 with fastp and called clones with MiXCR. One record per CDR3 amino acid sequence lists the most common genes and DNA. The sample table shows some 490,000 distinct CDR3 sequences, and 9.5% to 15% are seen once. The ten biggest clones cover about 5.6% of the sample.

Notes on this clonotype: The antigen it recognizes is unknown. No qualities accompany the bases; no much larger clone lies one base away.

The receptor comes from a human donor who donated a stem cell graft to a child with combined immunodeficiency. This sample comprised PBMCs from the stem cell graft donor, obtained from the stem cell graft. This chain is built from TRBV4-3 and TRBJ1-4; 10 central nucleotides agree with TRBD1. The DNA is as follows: TGCGCCAGCAGCCAGGTACAGACAGGGGGCTTTGAAAAACTGTTTTTT. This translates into CASSQVQTGGFEKLFF.